Given below is one T cell receptor beta chain in context. What it binds is not known. Germline V CDR1 and CDR2: SGDLS, YYNGEE. V lost 0 bases and J 1 base, leaving 10 bases between the germline ends. This CDR3 is 15 amino acids long. This entry comes from a study of cytomegalovirus exposure and HLA in healthy donors. Study overall: There were around 100 million unique TCR beta sequences, drawn from 180 million or so T cells, in an earlier analysis. Study-level findings and limits: A list of 150 or so TCR beta chains associated with cytomegalovirus was given. Accurate prediction of most subjects' HLA-A and HLA-B alleles from TCR beta sequences was reported.

With 60 Vbeta and 13 Jbeta primers, the PCR was carried out. Method: immunoSEQ multiplex PCR; TCRdb's copy keeps in-frame clones and lacks some. The table includes 95,000 to 100,000 clones, around 77% detected once. This clonotype originated in a man aged 40-50 years in good health and CMV-seronegative. The sequencing sample was made of PBMCs. The chain links TRBV9 to TRBJ1-1; D gene unclear. CDR3 in DNA: TGTGCCAGCAGCGTAGAACTCATTGGGAACACTGAAGCTTTCTTT. It yields the protein CASSVELIGNTEAFF.